The T cell receptor (beta chain) described here comes from a study of graft-versus-host responses after intestinal transplantation. Across the study: Multivisceral, liver-intestinal, or isolated intestinal transplants were received by the recipients. The recipients all started with anti-thymocyte globulin induction and then took tacrolimus and steroids for three to four years. General study findings and limits: Allograft clonal ratios (graft-versus-host to host-versus-graft) were high in patients who had graft-donor T cell macrochimerism.

Sequenced by immunoSEQ multiplex PCR; TCRdb stores in-frame clones only, minus some. The table includes fewer than 150,000 clones, roughly nine tenths detected once. Details on this clone: Antigen specificity is unknown.

This CDR3 region has 15 residues. V trimming: 4 bases; J trimming: 5 bases; junction bases outside the gene matches: 9. Looked up from germline, CDR1 is SGHAT and CDR2 is FQNNGV. The chain is built from TRBV11-2 and TRBJ2-7; 9 bases agree with TRBD1. The source material was unstimulated CD4+ T cells sorted from spleen or lymph node cells, sampled before intestinal transplant. The TCR sequence derives from a human donor who received an intestinal transplant. The CDR3 DNA is TGTGCCAGCAGCTCCCCCGGGACAGGGAAACACGAGCAGTACTTC. Translated, it gives CASSSPGTGKHEQYF.